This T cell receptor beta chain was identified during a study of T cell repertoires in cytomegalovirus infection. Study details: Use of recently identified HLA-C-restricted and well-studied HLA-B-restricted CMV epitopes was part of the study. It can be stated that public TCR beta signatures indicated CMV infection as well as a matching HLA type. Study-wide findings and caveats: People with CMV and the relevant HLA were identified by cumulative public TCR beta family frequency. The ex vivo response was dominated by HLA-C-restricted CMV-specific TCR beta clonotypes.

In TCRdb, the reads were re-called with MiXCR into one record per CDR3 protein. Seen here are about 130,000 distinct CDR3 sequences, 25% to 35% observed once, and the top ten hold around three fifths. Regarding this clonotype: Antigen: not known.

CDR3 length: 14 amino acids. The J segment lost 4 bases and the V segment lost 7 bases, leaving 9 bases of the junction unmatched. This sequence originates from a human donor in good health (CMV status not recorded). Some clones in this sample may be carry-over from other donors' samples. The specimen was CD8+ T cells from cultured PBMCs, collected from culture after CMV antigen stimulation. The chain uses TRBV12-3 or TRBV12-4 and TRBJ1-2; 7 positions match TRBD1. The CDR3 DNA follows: TGTGCCAGCAACCGACAGGGTTCGGGCTATGGCTACACCTTC. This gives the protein CASNRQGSGYGYTF.